The 25 T cell receptor beta chains in this list originate from one sample, sequenced in a study of blood T cell repertoires in COVID-19. The method was immunoSEQ multiplex PCR; TCRdb's version includes in-frame clones alone and lacks a portion of them. The repertoire holds about 270,000 clones, with 80% to 90% as singletons. Material for sequencing was PBMCs or T cells enriched from blood (not recorded which). These receptors came from a woman younger than 35 who had recovered from COVID-19.

This chain connects TRBV19 to TRBJ1-5; a possible D gene is TRBD1 (5 bases). This CDR3 has 14 residues. Trimming left V 7 bases short and J 0 bases short, with 10 bases between. CDR1 and CDR2 (germline): LNHDA, SQIVND (reference sequence). Here the CDR3 reads CASNRLSSNQPQHF. CDR3 coding DNA: TGTGCCAGTAACAGGCTTTCTAGCAATCAGCCCCAGCATTTT.

CDR3 sequence: CASSDRDRGQADTEAFF. CDR3 sequence (DNA): TGCGCCAGCAGTGACCGGGACAGGGGGCAGGCGGACACTGAAGCTTTCTTT. The rearrangement links TRBV10-1 to TRBJ1-1, with TRBD1 matching 12 bases. Germline V CDR1 and CDR2: WNHNN, SYGVQD (reference sequence). This CDR3 spans 17 amino acids. V was pared by 3 bases and J by 3 bases, with 8 bases of the junction left unmatched.

The genes are TRBV5-1 and TRBJ1-1; D unclear. Trimming took 4 bases from V and 1 from J, leaving 8 bases between them. Germline V gene sequence: CDR1 SGHRS, CDR2 YFSETQ. CDR3 size: 13 residues. The CDR3 nucleotides read TGCGCCAGCAGCCGTACAGCGAACACTGAAGCTTTCTTT. As protein: CASSRTANTEAFF.

V usage is TRBV11-2 and J usage is TRBJ2-2; D is uncertain. This CDR3 region has 14 residues. Trimming cost V 8 bases and J 3 bases, with 13 bases left between them. Germline V gene lookup returns CDR1 SGHAT and CDR2 FQNNGV. CDR3: CASRNPDYTGELFF. The CDR3 nucleotides are TGTGCCAGCCGAAACCCTGACTACACCGGGGAGCTGTTTTTT.

Only a few counts were recorded for this clone. The CDR3 nucleotides are TGCGCCAGCAGCCAAGAATGGGGCGGGGGGGAGCGAGAGACCCAGTACTTC. Translating it yields CASSQEWGGGERETQYF. The chain has TRBV4-1 and TRBJ2-5, with 9 bases identical to TRBD2. The CDR3 totals 17 residues. CDR1 MGHRA and CDR2 YSYEKL come from the germline V gene. Losses at the gene ends were 0 bases for V and 4 bases for J; bases not matched to a gene: 9.

The chain links TRBV7-6 to TRBJ1-5; D is possibly TRBD1 (6 bases). This CDR3 spans 16 amino acids. V was clipped by 5 bases and J by 2 bases, with 16 bases between them. CDR1 and CDR2 from the germline V gene are SGHVS and FNYEAQ. CDR3 DNA sequence: TGTGCCAGCAGCCCGAACCAGGGGATCGGCAATCAGCCCCAGCATTTT. Translated, it gives CASSPNQGIGNQPQHF. Looking up the rest from reference TRBV7-6 and TRBJ1-5 gives the full variable domain: GAGVSQSPRYKVTKRGQDVALRCDPISGHVSLYWYRQALGQGPEFLTYFNYEAQQDKSGLPNDRFSAERPEGSISTLTIQRTEQRDSAMYRCASSPNQGIGNQPQHFGDGTRLSIL.

The gene calls are TRBV27 and TRBJ2-7, with 9 bases lining up with TRBD2. There are 15 residues in the CDR3. CDR1 is MNHEY and CDR2 is SMNVEV in the germline V gene (reference sequence). V was clipped by 7 bases and J by 3 bases; unmatched bases: 10. The CDR3 protein is CASKPGLASDYEQYF. The CDR3 DNA reads as TGTGCCAGCAAGCCCGGACTAGCGTCTGACTACGAGCAGTACTTC.

This chain joins TRBV7-9 and TRBJ1-4, with 9 bases identical to TRBD1. Losses at the gene ends were 6 bases for V and 0 bases for J; bases not matched to a gene: 5. The germline V gene encodes CDR1 SEHNR and CDR2 FQNEAQ (reference sequence). CDR3 size: 16 residues. The DNA of the CDR3 is TGTGCCAGCAGAAAGGACAGGGGCGCAACTAATGAAAAACTGTTTTTT. This translates into CASRKDRGATNEKLFF.

The chain joins TRBV28 to TRBJ2-3, with 7 bases fitting TRBD2. The CDR3 runs to 13 residues. V gave up 7 bases and J gave up 3 bases; unmatched junction bases: 4. Germline CDR1 and CDR2: MDHEN and SYDVKM. The CDR3 region has the DNA TGTGCCAGCACCGTCGGGGGGACAGATACGCAGTATTTT. It translates to CASTVGGTDTQYF.

The chain joins TRBV11-2 to TRBJ2-7; 7 bases align to TRBD1. J gave up 5 bases and V 5 bases, and 6 bases lay outside the gene matches. Germline V gene lookup returns CDR1 SGHAT and CDR2 FQNNGV. The CDR3 is made up of 13 amino acids. CDR3 sequence (DNA): TGTGCCAGCAGCCCGGACAGGTCCCACGAGCAGTACTTC. It yields the protein CASSPDRSHEQYF.

The chain combines TRBV10-1 with TRBJ2-3, with D tentatively TRBD1 (6 bases). V was cut by 4 bases and J by 2 bases, with 16 bases left in between. The CDR3 sequence is 16 residues long. Germline-derived CDR1 and CDR2 are WNHNN and SYGVQD (reference sequence). The DNA for the CDR3 is TGCGCCAGCAGTGGACCTCGGGACAAATACACAGATACGCAGTATTTT. It encodes CASSGPRDKYTDTQYF.

The CDR3 coding sequence is TGTGCCAGTAGTTCACCTGGGGGCGGGGGGTCCTCCTACAATGAGCAGTTCTTC. Its protein is CASSSPGGGGSSYNEQFF. This chain joins TRBV19 and TRBJ2-1; TRBD2 agrees at 8 bases. The V gene's germline CDR1 is LNHDA and CDR2 SQIVND (reference sequence). The CDR3 spans 18 residues. V shed 5 bases, J shed 0 bases, and the junction held 12 bases outside the gene matches.

The chain recombines TRBV4-1 with TRBJ2-5, with no clear D. CDR1 MGHRA and CDR2 YSYEKL come from the germline V gene. Between the trimmed V and J ends, which lost 4 bases and 2 bases, there was a span of 11 bases. CDR3 length: 14 amino acids. The CDR3 coding sequence is TGCGCCAGCAGCCTTCAGGCTGGGCAAGAGACCCAGTACTTC. Translation gives CASSLQAGQETQYF.

The chain links TRBV2 to TRBJ1-1; D remains unclear. Trimming took off 3 bases at V and 0 bases at J, with 8 bases between the two ends. The CDR3 covers 14 residues. CDR1 and CDR2 from the germline V gene are SNHLY and FYNNEI. The CDR3 DNA follows: TGTGCCAGCAGTGACGGCAGGCTGAACACTGAAGCTTTCTTT. Protein product: CASSDGRLNTEAFF. Full variable domain (outside the CDR3, taken from reference TRBV2 and TRBJ1-1): EPEVTQTPSHQVTQMGQEVILRCVPISNHLYFYWYRQILGQKVEFLVSFYNNEISEKSEIFDDQFSVERPDGSNFTLKIRSTKLEDSAMYFCASSDGRLNTEAFFGQGTRLTVV.

The V call is TRBV5-1, the J call TRBJ1-1; TRBD1 matches at 8 bases. The V gene's germline CDR1 is SGHRS and CDR2 YFSETQ. This CDR3 region has 14 residues. Trimming at V came to 5 bases and at J to 4 bases, leaving 7 bases not matched to a gene. The DNA for the CDR3 is TGCGCCAGCAGTTCACAGGGGGGAACCACTGAAGCTTTCTTT. It is translated as CASSSQGGTTEAFF.

The chain couples TRBV28 to TRBJ1-1; TRBD1 might be the D (6 bases). Germline CDR1 reads MDHEN; CDR2 reads SYDVKM. The CDR3 is 14 amino acids. V lost 4 bases to trimming and J lost 0 bases, with 9 bases between them. CDR3 protein: CASSSGHMNTEAFF. In DNA form, the CDR3 reads TGTGCCAGCAGTTCGGGACATATGAACACTGAAGCTTTCTTT. Full variable domain (outside the CDR3, taken from reference TRBV28 and TRBJ1-1): DVKVTQSSRYLVKRTGEKVFLECVQDMDHENMFWYRQDPGLGLRLIYFSYDVKMKEKGDIPEGYSVSREKKERFSLILESASTNQTSMYLCASSSGHMNTEAFFGQGTRLTVV.

V is TRBV9 and J is TRBJ1-2, with D perhaps matching TRBD1 (6 bases). Germline V gene lookup returns CDR1 SGDLS and CDR2 YYNGEE. V was trimmed by 0 bases and J by 6 bases, leaving 9 bases between them. The CDR3 is 13 amino acids. The CDR3 loop reads CASSVAGVDGYTF. For the CDR3, the DNA is TGTGCCAGCAGCGTAGCAGGGGTGGATGGCTACACCTTC.

This chain links TRBV9 with TRBJ2-1; D is possibly TRBD2 (6 bases). V lost 0 bases and J lost 0, with 10 bases in between. The CDR3 has 16 amino acids. Per the germline V gene, CDR1 is SGDLS and CDR2 is YYNGEE. CDR3: CASSVGGGTSYNEQFF. As DNA, the CDR3 is TGTGCCAGCAGCGTAGGTGGGGGGACCTCCTACAATGAGCAGTTCTTC.

The sample holds one count of this clone. The chain recombines TRBV2 with TRBJ2-1; maybe TRBD1 (6 bases). Per the germline V gene, CDR1 is SNHLY and CDR2 is FYNNEI. The CDR3 has 15 residues. V shed 8 bases and J shed 6 bases, with 20 bases lying between them. CDR3 bases: TGTGCCAGCGATGACAGGTTCCCCAAGACCAATGAGCAGTTCTTC. This translates into CASDDRFPKTNEQFF.

The genes are TRBV11-2 and TRBJ2-7, with D possibly TRBD2 on 6 matching bases. In germline, CDR1 is SGHAT, CDR2 FQNNGV. Trimming took 3 bases from V and 6 from J, leaving 21 bases between them. This CDR3 is 16 amino acids long. The CDR3 DNA reads TGTGCCAGCAGCTTGTCGGATCCGGGAGCCCAAAGCGAGCAGTACTTC. Its protein product is CASSLSDPGAQSEQYF.

This clone occurred a few times. The genes are TRBV5-1 and TRBJ1-1; no definite D call. The CDR3 consists of 14 residues. The ends were cut back, 3 bases at V and 3 bases at J, with 12 bases in the middle. Germline V lookup: CDR1 SGHRS, CDR2 YFSETQ. The CDR3 sequence is CASSWTAGDTEAFF. CDR3 bases: TGCGCCAGCAGCTGGACGGCCGGGGACACTGAAGCTTTCTTT.

This clone was seen a single time. CDR3 coding DNA: TGTGCCAGCAGTGGAGGGGGACAGGATGAAAAACTGTTTTTT. It translates to CASSGGGQDEKLFF. The chain recombines TRBV2 with TRBJ1-4; 8 bases map to TRBD1. This CDR3 is 14 amino acids long. Germline values: CDR1 SNHLY, CDR2 FYNNEI. The V and J ends lost 4 bases and 6 bases, in that order; junction bases with no gene match: 4.

The genes are TRBV10-3 and TRBJ2-5, with D maybe TRBD1 (5 bases). CDR1 and CDR2 (germline): ENHRY, SYGVKD. The CDR3 is made up of 13 amino acids. The ends were cut back, 3 bases at V and 5 bases at J, with 10 bases in the middle. CDR3 bases: TGTGCCATCAGTGAAGCAGGGTCCGAGACCCAGTACTTC. This translates into CAISEAGSETQYF.

The gene calls are TRBV9 and TRBJ2-3; TRBD2 agrees at 10 bases. The CDR3 is 15 residues long. Trimming removed 3 bases from V and 6 bases from J; junction bases left unmatched: 7. The germline gives CDR1 SGDLS, CDR2 YYNGEE. The CDR3 region is CASSAHLTSGDTQYF. The CDR3, as DNA: TGTGCCAGCAGCGCCCACCTGACTAGCGGGGATACGCAGTATTTT.

This chain uses TRBV10-3 with TRBJ1-1; D unresolved. V gave up 4 bases and J gave up 1 base, with 10 bases separating them. The CDR3 totals 14 residues. The germline V gene encodes CDR1 ENHRY and CDR2 SYGVKD. In DNA, the CDR3 is TGTGCCATCAGTGGGATAAACAGGAACACTGAAGCTTTCTTT. Protein sequence: CAISGINRNTEAFF.